A selection of T cell receptor beta chains follows, all from one sample in a study of cytomegalovirus exposure and HLA in healthy donors. Libraries were prepared by immunoSEQ multiplex PCR; TCRdb keeps only in-frame clonotypes and omits some of them. This sample has some 120,000 clones, with 77% found just once. What was sequenced was PBMCs. These receptors originate from a man aged 18 to 35 in good health and CMV-seropositive. The CDR3 runs from the conserved cysteine through the conserved F or W. D genes are given only for firm matches. Clone size is given for some rows only: seen once, a few or many times, or a class if the clone is expanded.

>TRBJ2-1|TRBV7-2|NA|NA
TGTGCCAGCAGCTTACTGAGGGAGAATGAGCAGTTCTTC
CASSLLRENEQFF
>TRBJ2-7|TRBV2|NA|large
TGTGCCAGCAAGGCGGTGAGCTCCTACGAGCAGTACTTC
CASKAVSSYEQYF
>TRBJ2-7|TRBV29-1|TRBD1|NA
TGCAGCGTGCTTCCGGGACAGGGGATCCACGAGCAGTACTTC
CSVLPGQGIHEQYF
>TRBJ1-1|TRBV29-1|NA|few
TGCAGCGTCTCGGGGGGGGGCGCGAACACTGAAGCTTTCTTT
CSVSGGGANTEAFF
>TRBJ1-1|TRBV11-2|NA|NA
TGTGCCAGCACCATAGGGGATTTGAACACTGAAGCTTTCTTT
CASTIGDLNTEAFF
>TRBJ2-7|TRBV9|TRBD1|once
TGTGCCAGCAGCGTAAGTGGGACAGGGGTCGCCTACGAGCAGTACTTC
CASSVSGTGVAYEQYF
>TRBJ1-1|TRBV2|NA|NA
TGTGCCAGCAGACAGGATTTGAGCACTGAAGCTTTCTTT
CASRQDLSTEAFF
>TRBJ1-4|TRBV6-1|NA|NA
TGTGCCAGCAGCGACTCAATCAGGGCTAATGAAAAACTGTTTTTT
CASSDSIRANEKLFF
>TRBJ1-2|TRBV5-8|TRBD1|NA
TGTGCCAGCAGCTTGGTAGGACAGGCCGACTATGGCTACACCTTC
CASSLVGQADYGYTF
>TRBJ2-1|TRBV5-3|NA|NA
TGTGCCAGAAGCTTGGTTTCCCCTCCCTCTCGCTCCTACAATGAGCAGTTCTTC
CARSLVSPPSRSYNEQFF
>TRBJ2-2|TRBV2|TRBD2|NA
TGTGCCAGCAGTGTTCCCGGGAGGGCCGGCGGGGAGCTGTTTTTT
CASSVPGRAGGELFF
>TRBJ2-5|TRBV7-6|NA|NA
TGTGCCAGCAGCTCCCGGAGGAGTACCGGGGGAGAGACCCAGTACTTC
CASSSRRSTGGETQYF
>TRBJ2-5|TRBV25-1|NA|NA
TGTGCCAGCAGTGAATCTTTCGGACTCCAAGAGACCCAGTACTTC
CASSESFGLQETQYF
>TRBJ2-2|TRBV6-1|NA|NA
TGTGCCAGCAGTGCCCAGAACAGGATTAACACCGGGGAGCTGTTTTTT
CASSAQNRINTGELFF
>TRBJ2-3|TRBV29-1|TRBD2|NA
TGCAGCGTCTGGCGGGGGGCTGAAGATACGCAGTATTTT
CSVWRGAEDTQYF
>TRBJ2-7|TRBV7-9|TRBD2|once
TGTGCCAGCAGTTCCGGACTAGCGGGGATCGAGCAGTACTTC
CASSSGLAGIEQYF
>TRBJ2-3|TRBV2|TRBD2|few
TGTGCCAGCAGTCCTGGGACTAGCGTCACAGATACGCAGTATTTT
CASSPGTSVTDTQYF
>TRBJ1-4|TRBV5-4|NA|NA
TGTGCCAGCAGCTTGGCTCACGGGGAGGATGGGGAAAAACTGTTTTTT
CASSLAHGEDGEKLFF
>TRBJ2-2|TRBV6-5|NA|NA
TGTGCCAGCAGTTACAAGGACTCGAGAGGTGCCGGGGAGCTGTTTTTT
CASSYKDSRGAGELFF
>TRBJ1-5|TRBV6-5|NA|NA
TGTGCCAGCAGTTACTACAGGGCTGATCAGCCCCAGCATTTT
CASSYYRADQPQHF
>TRBJ2-3|TRBV5-5|TRBD1|NA
TGTGCCAGCAGCTTGGCCAACAGGGGTTTAGATACGCAGTATTTT
CASSLANRGLDTQYF
>TRBJ2-7|TRBV11-3|TRBD2|NA
TGTGCCAGCAGCTCTCGCGGGAGCTCCTACGAGCAGTACTTC
CASSSRGSSYEQYF
>TRBJ2-7|TRBV29-1|NA|NA
TGCAGCGTCGAAGTCCGGGCCCTAGGAGGCGAGCAGTACTTC
CSVEVRALGGEQYF
>TRBJ2-1|TRBV19|NA|NA
TGTGCCAGTAGTATAAAAGGGTGGGAGACTTACAGTGAGCAGTTCTTC
CASSIKGWETYSEQFF
>TRBJ2-3|TRBV4-1|NA|NA
TGCGCCAGCAGCCAAGCCGGGGAGCAGCCCCAGTATTTT
CASSQAGEQPQYF
>TRBJ1-3|TRBV4-1|NA|NA
TGCGCCAGCAGCCAAGATATTCCAGGGGCCACCTCTGGAAACACCATATATTTT
CASSQDIPGATSGNTIYF
>TRBJ2-7|TRBV4-1|TRBD1|few
TGCGCCAGCAGCCAAGAAGGGACAGGGGCACTTTACGAGCAGTACTTC
CASSQEGTGALYEQYF
>TRBJ1-2|TRBV29-1|NA|once
TGCAGCGTTGAAGATCGGGAGACCGCTCGTTTGGGGGGTGGCTACACCTTC
CSVEDRETARLGGGYTF
>TRBJ2-7|TRBV15|TRBD1|NA
TGTGCCACCAGCAAAAGGACAGGACCTTACGAGCAGTACTTC
CATSKRTGPYEQYF
>TRBJ2-6|TRBV29-1|NA|NA
TGCAGCGTTGTGGGCGGCTCTGGGGCCAACGGCCTGACTTTC
CSVVGGSGANGLTF
>TRBJ2-5|TRBV7-2|TRBD2|NA
TGTGCCAGCAGCCCGTTTGCGGGGGGTCAAGAGACCCAGTACTTC
CASSPFAGGQETQYF
>TRBJ1-1|TRBV6-5|NA|few
TGTGCCAGCGAACGGGGTCTGAACACTGAAGCTTTCTTT
CASERGLNTEAFF
>TRBJ2-1|TRBV10-2|TRBD1|NA
TGCGCCAGCAGAGGACAGGGCTACAATGAGCAGTTCTTC
CASRGQGYNEQFF
>TRBJ2-7|TRBV5-4|NA|NA
TGTGCCAGCAGCCCAGCAGGGTCTGACGAGCAGTACTTC
CASSPAGSDEQYF
>TRBJ2-3|TRBV6-6|TRBD2|NA
TGTGCCAGCAGTTACGGGCTAGCGGGAGGTACAGATACGCAGTATTTT
CASSYGLAGGTDTQYF
>TRBJ2-3|TRBV20-1|NA|NA
TGCAGTGCTTTATACGCGCCGGAGTATTTT
CSALYAPEYF
>TRBJ2-5|TRBV28|NA|few
TGTGCCAGCACCCGGAGGGCCATACCGGGGACCCAGTACTTC
CASTRRAIPGTQYF
>TRBJ2-7|TRBV27|NA|NA
TGTGCCAGCAGTTTGGGCGTGAGCTCCTACGAGCAGTACTTC
CASSLGVSSYEQYF
>TRBJ2-1|TRBV18|TRBD2|NA
TGTGCCAGCTCACCTATCGGGGTAGCGGGGCGCAATGAGCAGTTCTTC
CASSPIGVAGRNEQFF
>TRBJ1-1|TRBV6-5|NA|once
TGTGCCAGCAGTAACTATAACGGGGACACTGAAGCTTTCTTT
CASSNYNGDTEAFF
>TRBJ2-3|TRBV11-2|TRBD1|once
TGTGCCAGCAGCACGACAGGGTGGGAACGAGATACGCAGTATTTT
CASSTTGWERDTQYF
>TRBJ1-5|TRBV6-5|NA|NA
TGTGCCAGCAAGCCGGACACTCCAAATCAGCCCCAGCATTTT
CASKPDTPNQPQHF
>TRBJ1-3|TRBV2|NA|NA
TGTGCCAGCAGTGAAAGGCAGGGGCGATTCTCTGGAAACACCATATATTTT
CASSERQGRFSGNTIYF
>TRBJ2-1|TRBV9|TRBD2|few
TGTGCCAGCAGCTCCAGGACTAGTTGGAATGAGCAGTTCTTC
CASSSRTSWNEQFF
>TRBJ1-1|TRBV6-6|TRBD1|few
TGTGCCAGCATCGTATCCCCCGGGACAGGGAACACTGAAGCTTTCTTT
CASIVSPGTGNTEAFF
>TRBJ2-5|TRBV5-1|TRBD1|NA
TGCGCCAGCAGCTCCGACAGGGGGCTAGGAGAGACCCAGTACTTC
CASSSDRGLGETQYF
>TRBJ2-5|TRBV6-1|NA|NA
TGTGCCAGCGAGGGAGCCCAAGAGACCCAGTACTTC
CASEGAQETQYF
>TRBJ2-7|TRBV4-2|TRBD2|once
TGTGCCAGCAAGGGCGGGGGGGCCCACGAGCAGTACTTC
CASKGGGAHEQYF
>TRBJ2-1|TRBV19|NA|NA
TGTGCCAGTAGTAAGTCGGGCCAGCGGGTGATTTACAATGAGCAGTTCTTC
CASSKSGQRVIYNEQFF
>TRBJ1-1|TRBV5-6|NA|few
TGTGCCAGCAGCCCAGGGACTCCCCACGAAGCTTTCTTT
CASSPGTPHEAFF
>TRBJ1-5|TRBV9|NA|NA
TGTGCCAGCAGCGGGACCGGACAACGGGAGTCGCCCCAGCATTTT
CASSGTGQRESPQHF
>TRBJ2-1|TRBV4-1|NA|few
TGCGCCAGCAGCCCAAAAGATGGGACTCTCAATGAGCAGTTCTTC
CASSPKDGTLNEQFF
>TRBJ1-1|TRBV18|NA|NA
TGTGCCAGCTCACCGATGACAGAGAACACTGAAGCTTTCTTT
CASSPMTENTEAFF